The 16 T cell receptor beta chains presented below share a single source sample, sequenced in a study of blood T cells in healthy people across ages. With a J-beta primer mix and a sample-barcoded 5' primer, a second PCR ran roughly 7 to 11 cycles. MiXCR, applied by TCRdb to the 5' RACE reads, yields one record per CDR3 protein. The sample contains just under 900,000 distinct CDR3 sequences, about 30% of which appear only once. The sample taken for sequencing was blood. All receptors derive from a woman older than 75 in good health.

This clonotype was seen at least ten times. This sequence joins TRBV4-3 and TRBJ1-2; tentative D call: TRBD1 (5 bases). The V and J ends lost 8 bases and 4 bases respectively, with 17 bases between them. The CDR3 totals 14 residues. CDR1 and CDR2 (germline): LGHNA, YSLEER. DNA for the CDR3: TGCGCCAGCTCTGAGACCCAGGGAGCCTATGGCTACACCTTC. Its protein product is CASSETQGAYGYTF.

The chain has TRBV4-1 and TRBJ2-6; D is uncertain. The germline gives CDR1 MGHRA, CDR2 YSYEKL. V shed 0 bases and J shed 0 bases, with 18 bases lying between them. CDR3 length: 20 amino acids. CDR3 nucleotide sequence: TGCGCCAGCAGCCAAGAAACGGCTGGAACAGCCCTCTCTGGGGCCAACGTCCTGACTTTC. The encoded protein is CASSQETAGTALSGANVLTF.

This clonotype has a count of ten or more. The chain couples TRBV2 to TRBJ1-5, with TRBD1 matching 9 bases. Germline V lookup: CDR1 SNHLY, CDR2 FYNNEI. V lost 6 bases and J lost 5; bases outside the gene matches: 2. The length of the CDR3 is 13 residues. CDR3 sequence: CASRGQGYQPQHF. CDR3 coding DNA: TGTGCCAGCAGGGGACAGGGATATCAGCCCCAGCATTTT. The complete variable domain, with remaining parts taken from reference TRBV2 and TRBJ1-5, reads EPEVTQTPSHQVTQMGQEVILRCVPISNHLYFYWYRQILGQKVEFLVSFYNNEISEKSEIFDDQFSVERPDGSNFTLKIRSTKLEDSAMYFCASRGQGYQPQHFGDGTRLSIL.

This clonotype was seen only a few times. Given a much more abundant clone one base away, this may be a read error. The chain combines TRBV7-2 with TRBJ2-1; D gene unclear. From germline, CDR1 is SGHTA and CDR2 FQGNSA. This CDR3 has 11 residues. The CDR3 sequence is CVSSLRREQFF. CDR3 DNA: TGTGTCAGCAGCTTACGTAGGGAGCAGTTCTTC.

This clonotype has just a few counts. V usage is TRBV20-1 and J usage is TRBJ1-2; a possible D gene is TRBD1 (6 bases). Germline V gives CDR1 DFQATT, CDR2 SNEGSKA (reference sequence). Trimming took 4 bases from V and 4 from J, leaving 19 bases between them. This CDR3 region has 15 residues. The CDR3 reads CSATDPKQGPYGYTF. The CDR3 DNA reads as TGCAGTGCTACAGATCCGAAACAGGGACCCTATGGCTACACCTTC.

This clonotype has a count of ten or more. The V call is TRBV6-2 or TRBV6-3, the J call TRBJ2-7; tentative D call: TRBD1 (6 bases). The CDR3 contains 15 residues. Trimming cost V 2 bases and J 0 bases, with 11 bases left between them. Germline CDR1 and CDR2: MNHEY and SVGEGT. CDR3 coding DNA: TGTGCCAGCAGTTACATAACAGGGCGCTCCTACGAGCAGTACTTC. It codes for CASSYITGRSYEQYF.

A few counts support this clonotype. The chain couples TRBV3-1 to TRBJ1-2; possible D gene TRBD1, 5 bases. This CDR3 has 13 amino acids. V lost 3 bases and J lost 4, with 9 bases in between. Germline CDR1 is LGHDT and CDR2 is YNNKEL (reference sequence). The CDR3 nucleotides read TGTGCCAGCAGCCAGCAGGGTCCCTATGGCTACACCTTC. The encoded protein is CASSQQGPYGYTF.

This sequence joins TRBV12-3 or TRBV12-4 and TRBJ1-1; the D is unclear. This CDR3 has 12 amino acids. V was pared by 5 bases and J by 10 bases, with 14 bases between. The CDR3 loop is CASSPPGWGAFF. In DNA, the CDR3 is TGTGCCAGCAGTCCCCCGGGTTGGGGAGCTTTCTTT.

This clonotype was recorded at least ten times. As DNA, the CDR3 is TGTGCCAGCAGACCGGACAGGGTACTCTCACCCCTCCACTTT. As protein: CASRPDRVLSPLHF. The rearrangement links TRBV27 to TRBJ1-6, with 8 bases matching TRBD1. The germline V gene encodes CDR1 MNHEY and CDR2 SMNVEV (reference sequence). The CDR3 contains 14 residues. V shed 6 bases, J shed 10 bases, and the junction held 8 bases outside the gene matches.

Comment on this clonotype: A much larger clone differs from this one at a single base, so this may be a read error. The genes are TRBV20-1 and TRBJ2-5; D gene unclear. V lost 3 bases, J lost 11 bases, and 16 bases lay in between. Germline CDR1 and CDR2: DFQATT and SNEGSKA (reference sequence). CDR3 length equals 12 residues. The CDR3 spells CSASGPNNEQYF. The CDR3, as DNA: TGCAGTGCTAGCGGGCCAAACAATGAGCAGTACTTC.

The chain combines TRBV6-1 with TRBJ1-6; D uncertain. V was shortened by 2 bases and J by 7 bases, with 9 bases between the two germline ends. This CDR3 comprises 14 residues. Germline V CDR1 and CDR2: MNHNS, SASEGT. For the CDR3, the DNA is TGTGCCAGCAGTGAAATGATCCGAAATTCACCCCTCCACTTT. This encodes CASSEMIRNSPLHF.

This clonotype was picked up a small number of times. Its ends do not fully match the called genes, so a read error is possible. This rearrangement joins TRBV6-2 or TRBV6-3 to TRBJ2-1; the match to TRBD2 covers 8 bases. Germline CDR1 MNHEY, CDR2 SVGEGT. This CDR3 has 18 residues. The DNA of the CDR3 is TGTGCCAGCAGTTACTCCCCGAGTAGCGGGGTCCCCTACAATAAGCAGTTCTTC. It translates to CASSYSPSSGVPYNKQFF.

Turning to this clonotype: It may be a read error: a sequence one base away is much more abundant. This chain joins TRBV5-1 and TRBJ2-1; weak D call: TRBD2 (5 bases). Germline V CDR1 and CDR2: SGHRS, YFSETQ. The CDR3 runs to 14 residues. CDR3 nucleotides: TGCGCCGGCAGCTTGTCGGGGAAGTCCAATGAGCAGTTCTTC. Residues: CAGSLSGKSNEQFF.

J is TRBJ1-1 and V is TRBV20-1; TRBD1 agrees at 8 bases. V lost 2 bases to trimming and J lost 4 bases; unmatched junction nucleotides: 6. Germline CDR1 and CDR2: DFQATT and SNEGSKA (reference sequence). This CDR3 region has 14 residues. CDR3 residues: CSARHDRGITEAFF. The CDR3 bases are TGCAGTGCTAGACACGACAGGGGAATCACTGAAGCTTTCTTT.

A word on this clonotype: A much larger clone sits a single nucleotide away, making a read error possible. The DNA for the CDR3 is TGTGCCAGCAGCTTATCGGCAGAGACCCGGTACTTC. This codes for CASSLSAETRYF. This chain connects TRBV7-9 to TRBJ2-5; D not certain. The CDR3 has 12 residues. The germline CDR1 and CDR2 sequences are SEHNR and FQNEAQ (reference sequence).

The chain joins TRBV6-2 or TRBV6-3 to TRBJ2-7; TRBD1 is a possible D gene (6 bases). The V end was cut by 11 bases, the J end by 2 bases, with 10 bases between. This CDR3 spans 11 amino acids. Germline assignment: CDR1 MNHEY and CDR2 SVGEGT. This CDR3 reads CAGGQPYEQYF. The CDR3 nucleotides read TGTGCCGGGGGACAACCCTACGAGCAGTACTTC.